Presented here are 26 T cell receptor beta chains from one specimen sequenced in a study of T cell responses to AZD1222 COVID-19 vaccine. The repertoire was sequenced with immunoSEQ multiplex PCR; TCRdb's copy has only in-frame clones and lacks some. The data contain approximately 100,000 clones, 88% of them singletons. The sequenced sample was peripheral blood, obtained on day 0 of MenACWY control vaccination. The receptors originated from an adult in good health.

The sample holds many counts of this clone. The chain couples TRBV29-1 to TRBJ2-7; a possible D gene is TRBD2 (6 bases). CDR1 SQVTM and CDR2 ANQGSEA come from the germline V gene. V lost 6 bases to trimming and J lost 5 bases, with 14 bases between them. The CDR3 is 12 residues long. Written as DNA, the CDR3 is TGCAGCGTCACCGGGACTCTGGACGAGCAGTACTTC. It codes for CSVTGTLDEQYF.

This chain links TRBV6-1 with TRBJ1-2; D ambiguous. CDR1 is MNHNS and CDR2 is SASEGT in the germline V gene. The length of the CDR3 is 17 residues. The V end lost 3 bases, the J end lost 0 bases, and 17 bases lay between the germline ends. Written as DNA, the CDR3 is TGTGCCAGCAGTGAGACTTTTCCTCGGGGAACTAACTATGGCTACACCTTC. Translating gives CASSETFPRGTNYGYTF.

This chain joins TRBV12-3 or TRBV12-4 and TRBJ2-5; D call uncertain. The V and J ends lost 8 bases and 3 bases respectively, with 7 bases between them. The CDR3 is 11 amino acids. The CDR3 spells CASRQEETQYF. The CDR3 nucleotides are TGTGCCAGCCGCCAGGAAGAGACCCAGTACTTC.

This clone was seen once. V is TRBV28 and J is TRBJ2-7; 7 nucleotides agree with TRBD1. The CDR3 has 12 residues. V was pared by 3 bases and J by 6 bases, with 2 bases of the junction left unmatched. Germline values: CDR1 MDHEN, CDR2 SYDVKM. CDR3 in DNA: TGTGCCAGCAGTTTGACAGGGCGCGAGCAGTACTTC. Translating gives CASSLTGREQYF.

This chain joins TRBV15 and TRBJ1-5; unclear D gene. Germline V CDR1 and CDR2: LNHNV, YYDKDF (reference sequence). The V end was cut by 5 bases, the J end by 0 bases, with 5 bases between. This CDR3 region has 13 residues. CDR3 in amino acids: CATSVGSNQPQHF. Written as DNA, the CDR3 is TGTGCCACCAGCGTGGGTAGCAATCAGCCCCAGCATTTT.

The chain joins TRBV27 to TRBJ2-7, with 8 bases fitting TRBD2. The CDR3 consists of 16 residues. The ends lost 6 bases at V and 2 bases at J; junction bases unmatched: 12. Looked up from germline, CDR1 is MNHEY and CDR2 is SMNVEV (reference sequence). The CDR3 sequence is CASRTSRGGLTYEQYF. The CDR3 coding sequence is TGTGCCAGCAGAACGAGCCGCGGGGGGCTAACCTACGAGCAGTACTTC.

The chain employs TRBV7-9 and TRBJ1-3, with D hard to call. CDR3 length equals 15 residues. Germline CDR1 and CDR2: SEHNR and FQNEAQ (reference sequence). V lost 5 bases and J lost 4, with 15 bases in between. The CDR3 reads CASSPKLRLGNTIYF. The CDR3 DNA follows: TGTGCCAGCAGCCCGAAGTTGAGGCTCGGAAACACCATATATTTT.

The CDR3 sequence: CASSLVGVSPLHF. The DNA for the CDR3 is TGCGCCAGCAGCTTGGTAGGGGTTTCACCCCTCCACTTT. The rearrangement links TRBV5-1 to TRBJ1-6, with D perhaps TRBD1 (5 bases). The CDR3 covers 13 residues. Germline values: CDR1 SGHRS, CDR2 YFSETQ. Trimming cost V 0 bases and J 9 bases, with 7 bases left between them.

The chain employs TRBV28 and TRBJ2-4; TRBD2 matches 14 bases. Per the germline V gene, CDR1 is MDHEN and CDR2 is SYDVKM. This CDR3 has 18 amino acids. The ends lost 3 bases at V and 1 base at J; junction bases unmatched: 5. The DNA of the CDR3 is TGTGCCAGCAGTTTTAGACTAGCGGGGGGGCCCGCCAAAAACATTCAGTACTTC. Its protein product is CASSFRLAGGPAKNIQYF.

The DNA of the CDR3 is TGTGCCACCAAGGCGTCGGGGAGGAATCAGCCCCAGCATTTT. Its translation is CATKASGRNQPQHF. V is TRBV24-1 and J is TRBJ1-5; D ambiguous. This CDR3 is 14 amino acids long. V was clipped by 8 bases and J by 4 bases, with 14 bases between them. Germline loops: CDR1 KGHDR, CDR2 SFDVKD.

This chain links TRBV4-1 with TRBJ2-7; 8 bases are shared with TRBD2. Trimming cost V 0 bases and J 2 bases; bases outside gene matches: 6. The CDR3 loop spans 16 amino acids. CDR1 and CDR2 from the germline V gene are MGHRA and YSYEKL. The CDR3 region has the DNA TGCGCCAGCAGCCAAGACACAACTAGCGGACCCTACGAGCAGTACTTC. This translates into CASSQDTTSGPYEQYF.

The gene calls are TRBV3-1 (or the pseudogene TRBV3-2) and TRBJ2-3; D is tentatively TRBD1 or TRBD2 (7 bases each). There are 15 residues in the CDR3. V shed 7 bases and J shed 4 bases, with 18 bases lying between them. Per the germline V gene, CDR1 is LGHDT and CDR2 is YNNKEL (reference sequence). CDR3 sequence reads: CASTGRAGGADTQYF. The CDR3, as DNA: TGTGCCAGCACAGGTCGGGCAGGGGGGGCAGATACGCAGTATTTT.

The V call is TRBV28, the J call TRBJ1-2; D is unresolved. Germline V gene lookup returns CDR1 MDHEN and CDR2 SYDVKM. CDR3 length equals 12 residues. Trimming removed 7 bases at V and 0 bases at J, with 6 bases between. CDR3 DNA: TGTGCCAGCAACGCGGCTAACTATGGCTACACCTTC. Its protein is CASNAANYGYTF.

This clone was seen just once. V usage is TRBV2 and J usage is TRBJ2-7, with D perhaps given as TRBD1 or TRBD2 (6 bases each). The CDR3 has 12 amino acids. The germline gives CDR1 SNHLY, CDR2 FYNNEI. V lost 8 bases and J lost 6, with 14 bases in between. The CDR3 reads CASGGGMSEQYF. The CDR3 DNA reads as TGTGCCAGCGGAGGGGGTATGAGCGAGCAGTACTTC.

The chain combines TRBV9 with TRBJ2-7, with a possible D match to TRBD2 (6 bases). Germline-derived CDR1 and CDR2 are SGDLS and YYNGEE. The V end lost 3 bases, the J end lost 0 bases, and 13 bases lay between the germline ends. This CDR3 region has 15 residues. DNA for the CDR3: TGTGCCAGCAGCGCCGGTAGCGGTAGCTCCTACGAGCAGTACTTC. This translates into CASSAGSGSSYEQYF.

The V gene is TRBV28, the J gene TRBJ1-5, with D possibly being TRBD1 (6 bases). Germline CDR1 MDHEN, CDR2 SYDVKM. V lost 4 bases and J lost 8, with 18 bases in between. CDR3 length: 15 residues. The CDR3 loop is CASSSSPRGSEPQHF. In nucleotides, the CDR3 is TGTGCCAGCAGTTCGAGTCCCAGGGGTTCAGAGCCCCAGCATTTT.

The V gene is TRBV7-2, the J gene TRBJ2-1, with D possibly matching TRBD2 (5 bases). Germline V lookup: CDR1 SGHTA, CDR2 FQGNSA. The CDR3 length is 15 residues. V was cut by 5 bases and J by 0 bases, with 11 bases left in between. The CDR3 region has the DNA TGTGCCAGCAGCAGAGGGTCTAACTCCTACAATGAGCAGTTCTTC. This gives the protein CASSRGSNSYNEQFF.

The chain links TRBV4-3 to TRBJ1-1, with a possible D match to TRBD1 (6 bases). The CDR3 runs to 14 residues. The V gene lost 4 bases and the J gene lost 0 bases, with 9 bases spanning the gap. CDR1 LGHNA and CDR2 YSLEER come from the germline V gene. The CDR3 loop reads CASSPGHLNTEAFF. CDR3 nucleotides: TGCGCCAGCAGCCCGGGACACCTGAACACTGAAGCTTTCTTT.

The CDR3 reads CASSLELTRSTDTQYF. The CDR3 nucleotides are TGTGCCAGCAGCTTGGAGTTGACAAGGAGCACAGATACGCAGTATTTT. The chain has TRBV5-4 and TRBJ2-3; D remains unclear. V dropped 0 bases and J dropped 0 bases, with 11 bases sitting between them. CDR3 length: 16 residues. In germline, CDR1 is SGHNT, CDR2 YYREEE (reference sequence).

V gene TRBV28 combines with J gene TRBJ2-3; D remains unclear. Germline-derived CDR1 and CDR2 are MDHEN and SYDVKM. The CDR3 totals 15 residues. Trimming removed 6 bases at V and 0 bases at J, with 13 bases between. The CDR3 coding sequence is TGTGCCAGCAGCGCTCAAAGGGCTAGCACAGATACGCAGTATTTT. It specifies CASSAQRASTDTQYF.

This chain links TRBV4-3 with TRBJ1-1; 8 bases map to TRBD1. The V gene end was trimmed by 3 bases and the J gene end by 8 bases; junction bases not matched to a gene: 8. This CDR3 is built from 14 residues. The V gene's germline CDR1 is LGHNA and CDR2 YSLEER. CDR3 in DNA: TGCGCCAGCAGCCAGGGGGCGGCAGGGGGCGAAGCTTTCTTT. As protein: CASSQGAAGGEAFF.

CDR3 bases: TGTGCCAGTAGTATTGCAGGCCAAGCTTTCTTT. This sequence encodes CASSIAGQAFF. The gene calls are TRBV19 and TRBJ1-1; D is ambiguous. CDR3 length: 11 amino acids. Germline V gives CDR1 LNHDA, CDR2 SQIVND (reference sequence). Deletions cut 3 bases from V and 9 bases from J, with 8 bases between.

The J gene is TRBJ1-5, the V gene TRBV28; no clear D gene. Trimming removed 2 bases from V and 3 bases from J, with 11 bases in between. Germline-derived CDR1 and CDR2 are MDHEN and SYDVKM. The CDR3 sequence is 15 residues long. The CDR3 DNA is TGTGCCAGCAGTTTACGTTACAGCTACAATCAGCCCCAGCATTTT. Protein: CASSLRYSYNQPQHF.

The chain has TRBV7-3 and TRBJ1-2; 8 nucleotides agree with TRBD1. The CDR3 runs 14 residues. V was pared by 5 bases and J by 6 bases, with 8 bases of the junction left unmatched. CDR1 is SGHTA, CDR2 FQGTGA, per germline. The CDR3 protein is CASSLQGGKDGYTF. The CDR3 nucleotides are TGTGCCAGCAGCCTACAGGGGGGGAAGGATGGCTACACCTTC.

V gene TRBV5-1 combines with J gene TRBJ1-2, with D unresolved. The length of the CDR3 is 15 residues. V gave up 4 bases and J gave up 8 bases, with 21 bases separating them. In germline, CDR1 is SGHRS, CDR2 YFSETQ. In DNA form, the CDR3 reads TGCGCCAGCAGCGTAGAATACGGGAGATCGAGCGGCTACACCTTC. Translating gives CASSVEYGRSSGYTF.

CDR3 bases: TGTGCCAGCAGCTTAGCGAGAGCGGGATCCTCCTACGAGCAGTACTTC. It codes for CASSLARAGSSYEQYF. The chain is built from TRBV7-8 and TRBJ2-7; 7 bases line up with TRBD2. The trim removed 0 bases at V and 0 bases at J, leaving 5 bases unmatched. The length of the CDR3 is 16 residues. Germline V gene lookup returns CDR1 SGHVS and CDR2 FQNEAQ.